This TCR beta chain emerged from a study of cytomegalovirus exposure and HLA in healthy donors (dated by TCRdb to the late 2010s). About the full investigation: According to an earlier analysis of a few hundred of the donors, about 179 million T cells yielded some 110 million unique TCR beta sequences and about 300 Gb of sequence data. The study combined high-throughput TCR immunosequencing, statistical association of individual TCRs with disease status, and machine learning to predict cytomegalovirus infection status. Among the roughly 380 genotyped donors, around 81% belonged to the genetic ancestry cluster associated with self-reported Caucasian donors. Because of strong linkage in the cohort, five DR-DQ haplotypes were treated as single units for association and clustering. In the later analysis, no new phenotypic data were used to find candidate immune exposures; instead, reliance was placed on TCR beta sequences and their occurrence across donors. Donor age, sex, ethnicity and CMV serostatus were compiled alongside the repertoire data. An earlier analysis of some 600 of the donors applied high-throughput TCR beta sequencing to assess whether each TCR beta V gene segment acted as functional or pseudogenic. Using immunosequencing, the study profiled T cell repertoires from 550 to 750 subjects and related those repertoires to cytomegalovirus serostatus. Roughly 300 gigabases of sequencing data and tens of millions of unique TCR sequences were included in an early release covering about 700 HLA-typed donors. A later analysis re-analyzed previously published TCR beta repertoires from 500 to 700 donors and added high-resolution HLA genotyping to study TCR occurrence patterns. HLA typing covered class I and class II loci at four-digit resolution. All discovery cohort repertoires had been generated on a single sequencing platform. The number of typed donors differed by locus: 629-630 for A, B, C, DRB1 and DQB1; some 540 for DQA1; around 610 for DPA1; and about 450 for DPB1. On average, over 200,000 unique TCR beta nucleotide sequences were sequenced per donor among some 420 genotyped donors of the cohort, with about 19% of those sequences being non-productive. Along with the approximately 700-subject first cohort, a separate validation cohort of some 130 different subjects was used. A later genetic analysis took genome-wide SNP genotypes for about 65% of the 666 donors and used that subset as a discovery cohort. The study aimed to test whether signatures of past pathogen exposure could be identified by cataloging public T cell receptors.

CDR1 and CDR2, per the germline V gene (reference sequence), are SEHNR and FQNEAQ. The CDR3 measures 13 amino acids from cysteine to phenylalanine. The entry retains the CDR3 DNA only, 39 bases that are in frame from base 1. Library method: the immunoSEQ multiplex PCR assay. For the multiplex PCR, a mixture combining 60 forward primers for TCR Vbeta segments and 13 reverse primers for TCR Jbeta segments was used. The CDR3 region of rearranged TCR beta genes was amplified from genomic DNA by a multiplex PCR assay. On the Illumina HiSeq System, the amplified TCR beta libraries were sequenced as 87-base-pair reads. In the source study's methods: A later analysis counted about 76 million unique TCR beta chains across the 666 repertoires, and 10 million to 12 million of these chains were shared by at least two donors. Raw reads were error-corrected and collapsed into unique sequences by a nearest-neighbor algorithm in which closely related sequences were merged to remove PCR and sequencing errors. CDR3 sequences were aligned to IMGT reference sequences to assign V, D and J gene segments. Each retained sequence needed at least a six-nucleotide match to both a V gene segment and a J gene segment. Rearrangements were called productive when the CDR3 lacked stop codons and stayed in frame with V and J; all others were non-productive. CDR3 was defined by IMGT convention, running from the second conserved V-encoded cysteine to the conserved J-encoded phenylalanine. The earlier analysis of fewer than 750 of the donors excluded sequences that lacked an unambiguous match to a single V gene segment. An earlier analysis of over 450 of the donors classified V segments as functional when productive rearrangements were above 56.7% and as segregating when the standard deviation between donors was above 5%. A statistical classification framework was developed to diagnose cytomegalovirus status using the catalog of TCR beta chain sequences. V and J gene assignment, in a later analysis, came from comparing TCR nucleotide sequences with IMGT/GENE-DB human TR gene sequences. The TCRdist pipeline was used in a later analysis to assign CDR3 sequences and most-parsimonious VDJ recombination scenarios. In a later analysis, every TCR beta chain was defined by the combination of its CDR3 amino acid sequence and its V-gene family, and reads without a unique V-gene family were dropped. A later analysis removed 500 to 650 highly shared, low-generation-probability nucleotide sequences to deal with suspected cross-contamination and a sequencing artifact. In a later analysis, a clonal expansion index was calculated for each public chain from normalized within-repertoire ranks of inferred template counts. In a later analysis, generation probabilities were computed using a VDJ recombination model fitted to out-of-frame rearrangements, and the results were checked against IGoR. A later analysis scored TCR-TCR, TCR-HLA and TCR-CMV co-occurrence with hypergeometric tests, applying a repertoire-size bias correction to TCR pairs. A later analysis estimated false discovery rates by permuting HLA or CMV assignments 20 times. In a later analysis, co-occurring TCRs were grouped using DBSCAN, and TCRdist sequence similarity was added for clustering within HLA-allele-positive subsets. For co-occurrence clustering, repertoires with fewer than 30,000 or more than 120,000 public chains were excluded, along with 5 or 6 repertoires with anomalous nucleotide sharing. TCRdb limited this immuneACCESS table to in-frame rearrangements with V and J called. A share of clones is missing; checked studies link under half to unresolved V genes, and the rest is unexplained. V and J calls plus clone size are reproduced from that table; the DNA served to infer D and trimming. The sample table holds some 200,000 clones, of which around 78% were seen once. Of the sample, approximately 2.2% is held by the ten largest clones.

Of note for this clone: Its target antigen remains unknown. The junction departs from the called germline gene at one end, perhaps through a read error.

Points the paper makes about the study in general: In the study, some 160 TCR beta chains were listed as associated with cytomegalovirus. A cluster of highly shared sequence variants was judged likely to be a technical artifact of the sequencing pipeline. Because HLA typing was unavailable for some donors at each locus, only the typed subset was used in association tests. Because the 87-base-pair reads could not distinguish some IMGT-functional V segments, including TRBV6-2 and TRBV6-3, those segments were excluded. Most TCR sequences were seen in very few donors, while some public TCRs were found in many individuals. In a later analysis, HLA-associated TCR beta chains were found to be more clonally expanded and to have lower generation probabilities than equally common non-associated chains. A further reported finding was that TCR beta sequences accurately predicted the HLA-A and HLA-B alleles for most subjects in the first cohort. In an earlier analysis of more than 500 of the donors, most TCR beta V segments appeared in productive rearrangements about 87% or about 30% of the time, broadly matching IMGT annotations. In a later analysis, several top co-occurrence clusters were reported to appear linked to parvovirus B19, influenza, CMV and Epstein-Barr virus. At a false discovery rate of 0.05, a later analysis linked around 17,000 TCR beta sequences to specific HLA alleles. Assigning TCR associations to individual alleles was difficult when HLA alleles, especially DR and DQ, strongly co-occurred. The cohort was sequenced for TCR beta chains only, and without alpha or paired-chain data the features that could be detected were limited. According to the authors, the approach could potentially be generalized to other disease states and immunological phenotypes. According to a later analysis, most CMV-associated TCR beta chains appeared to be HLA-restricted, and the HLA associations seemed to be driven largely by CMV exposure. A later analysis found that TCR association rates varied across HLA loci, with DRB1 alleles showing the most associated TCRs and HLA-C alleles the fewest. Immune exposure information for the cohort was limited to CMV serostatus. According to a later genetic analysis, donors in an Asian-associated ancestry cluster had fewer N-insertions in productive TCRs than the approximately 700-donor mean. In both the original and validation cohorts, the classifier was reported to diagnose cytomegalovirus status with high specificity and sensitivity. The earlier analysis of nearly 600 of the donors excluded over 15 rarely observed V segments, including chromosome 9 orphons, because counts were too low. Correlated functional status among segregating V segments might reflect linkage disequilibrium, but an unknown experimental factor could not be ruled out. A few of the identified cytomegalovirus-associated TCR beta chains were confirmed in vitro to be specific for cytomegalovirus antigens. A later genetic analysis associated a missense DCLRE1C variant with V-gene and J-gene trimming of TCR beta chains, and an independent cohort replicated the association. The presence/absence analyses assumed that sequencing depth was roughly uniform across donors, and that assumption may not be true.

In total, roughly 670 healthy bone marrow donors made up the cohort. At the time of sampling, every cohort member was nominally healthy, though immune exposures that went unrecorded were likely present. The donor was CMV seropositive and belonged to the group of 250 to 300 seropositive cohort members. A peripheral blood sample was provided by each donor, and peripheral blood mononuclear cells were used for TCR beta sequencing. The Qiagen DNeasy Blood Extraction Kit was used to extract genomic DNA from the blood cell samples. Sequenced input: PBMCs. This receptor was identified in a woman under 40 in good health and CMV-seropositive. The sequence joins TRBV7-9 to TRBJ1-2; 7 central nucleotides agree with TRBD1. The DNA reads as follows: TGTTCCAGCAGCTTACAGGGGCCCTATGGCTACACCTTC. Its product reads: CSSSLQGPYGYTF.